The T cell receptor (beta chain) described here comes from a study of blood T cell repertoires in COVID-19. Germline V gene sequence: CDR1 SGHNT, CDR2 YYREEE (reference sequence). The CDR3 has 15 amino acids. The V and J ends lost 4 bases and 0 bases respectively, with 10 bases between them. How the authors handled the data: Estimated nucleated cell counts came from reference gene primer amplification. Produced via immunoSEQ multiplex PCR; TCRdb's table is partial and in-frame only. Clone size and V and J calls were adopted from that table, with D and trimming inferred from the DNA. The sample lists 350,000 to 450,000 clones, more than 75% seen once, with about 2.1% in the top ten.

Sequencing was carried out using peripheral blood. This receptor was taken from a woman aged 55-70 years with COVID-19, enrolled during active disease. The chain is built from TRBV5-4 and TRBJ2-2; tentatively, D is TRBD2 (5 bases). The chain's CDR3 is CASSSGLTNTGELFF. The CDR3 coding sequence is TGTGCCAGCAGCAGCGGACTTACGAACACCGGGGAGCTGTTTTTT.